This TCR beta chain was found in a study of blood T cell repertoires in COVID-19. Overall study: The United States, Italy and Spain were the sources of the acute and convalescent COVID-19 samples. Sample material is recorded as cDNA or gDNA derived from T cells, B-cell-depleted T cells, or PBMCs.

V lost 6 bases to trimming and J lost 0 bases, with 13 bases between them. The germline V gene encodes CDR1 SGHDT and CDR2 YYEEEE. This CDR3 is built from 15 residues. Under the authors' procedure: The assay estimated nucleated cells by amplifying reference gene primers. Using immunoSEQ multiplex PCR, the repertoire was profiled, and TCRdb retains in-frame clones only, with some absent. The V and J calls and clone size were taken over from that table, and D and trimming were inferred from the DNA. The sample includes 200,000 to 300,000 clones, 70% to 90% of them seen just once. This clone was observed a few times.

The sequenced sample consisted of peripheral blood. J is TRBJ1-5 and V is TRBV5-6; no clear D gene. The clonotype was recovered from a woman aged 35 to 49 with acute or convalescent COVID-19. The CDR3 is CASTIGELSNQPQHF. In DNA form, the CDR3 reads TGTGCCAGCACCATCGGGGAGCTTAGCAATCAGCCCCAGCATTTT.